Below, 9 T cell receptor beta chains from the same sample are listed, as sequenced in a study of identical twins. TCRdb recomputed calls from the 5' RACE reads with MiXCR, one row per CDR3 protein. The table lists approximately 470,000 distinct CDR3 sequences, 14% of them singletons. Another study also made use of these data, one on yellow fever vaccine responses in identical twins.

Sequenced sample: CD4+ T cells sorted from blood. The receptors were gathered from a woman aged 18-30 years in good health.

This clonotype was seen repeatedly, ten times or more. The J gene is TRBJ2-7, the V gene TRBV6-5, with 8 bases that match TRBD2. The V gene end was trimmed by 4 bases and the J gene end by 1 base; junction bases not matched to a gene: 9. Germline V gene lookup returns CDR1 MNHEY and CDR2 SVGAGI. The CDR3 spans 16 residues. CDR3 DNA: TGTGCCAGCAGTTCCGCTAGCGGGTTCGGGTCCTACGAGCAGTACTTC. It translates to CASSSASGFGSYEQYF.

This chain links TRBV4-2 with TRBJ2-7; 13 bases align to TRBD2. Germline trimming cut 0 bases from V and 0 bases from J; bases unmatched to any gene: 11. CDR3 length: 20 residues. The germline V gene encodes CDR1 LGHNA and CDR2 YNFKEQ. The CDR3 DNA reads as TGTGCCAGCAGCCAAGATTCGGCCTCAAGGACTAGCGGGGGCTCCTACGAGCAGTACTTC. Translation: CASSQDSASRTSGGSYEQYF.

This clonotype came up a few times. This chain links TRBV20-1 with TRBJ2-1; D is unclear. With 3 bases removed from V and 8 bases from J, the gap between germline ends came to 11 bases. Per germline, CDR1 DFQATT and CDR2 SNEGSKA (reference sequence). This CDR3 is built from 12 residues. The chain's CDR3 is CSASAGTHEQFF. CDR3 DNA sequence: TGCAGTGCTAGCGCAGGTACTCATGAGCAGTTCTTC.

The V gene is TRBV10-3, the J gene TRBJ2-3; 8 bases are a match to TRBD1. The germline gives CDR1 ENHRY, CDR2 SYGVKD. Unmatched junction bases numbered 5, after V lost 2 bases and J lost 4 bases. This CDR3 comprises 15 residues. CDR3 region: CAISERTGRADTQYF. The CDR3 nucleotides are TGTGCCATCAGTGAGCGGACAGGGAGAGCAGATACGCAGTATTTT.

The sample holds a few counts of this clonotype. This chain joins TRBV11-2 and TRBJ2-1, with D perhaps TRBD1 (5 bases). Germline CDR1 is SGHAT and CDR2 is FQNNGV. V was cut by 1 base and J by 6 bases, with 19 bases left in between. The CDR3 has 17 amino acids. Here the CDR3 DNA reads TGTGCCAGCAGCTTAGGTGTCAGGTCAGGGCAAGGCAATGAGCAGTTCTTC. It specifies CASSLGVRSGQGNEQFF.

V is TRBV30 and J is TRBJ2-5; either TRBD1 or TRBD2 may supply D (5 bases each). Trimming took off 0 bases at V and 5 bases at J, with 10 bases between the two ends. This CDR3 contains 13 residues. The V gene's germline CDR1 is GTSNPN and CDR2 SVGIG (reference sequence). CDR3 loop: CAWSVGGTETQYF. CDR3 in DNA: TGTGCCTGGAGTGTTGGTGGGACGGAGACCCAGTACTTC.

CDR3 DNA: TGTGCCAGCAGTCGACTAGCGCAGAGCACAGATACGCAGTATTTT. Amino acids: CASSRLAQSTDTQYF. The chain carries TRBV7-2 and TRBJ2-3; TRBD2 matches at 8 bases. The CDR3 has 15 amino acids. V shed 6 bases, J shed 0 bases, and the junction held 5 bases outside the gene matches. Germline CDR1 and CDR2: SGHTA and FQGNSA.

V gene TRBV20-1 combines with J gene TRBJ2-2; 8 bases agree with TRBD1. CDR1 and CDR2 (germline): DFQATT, SNEGSKA (reference sequence). This CDR3 contains 13 residues. V lost 6 bases and J lost 3; bases outside the gene matches: 3. The CDR3 region has the DNA TGCAGTGCAAAGACAGGGGACACCGGGGAGCTGTTTTTT. Translating it yields CSAKTGDTGELFF.

Many counts were recorded for this clonotype. The chain uses TRBV7-6 and TRBJ2-5, with TRBD2 identical over 10 bases. The CDR3 runs to 16 residues. The germline CDR1 and CDR2 sequences are SGHVS and FNYEAQ. J was trimmed by 1 base and V by 2 bases; bases with no gene match: 4. This CDR3 is CASSLLPSGGQETQYF. The CDR3 nucleotides are TGTGCCAGCAGCTTATTACCTAGCGGGGGCCAAGAGACCCAGTACTTC. Together with reference TRBV7-6 and TRBJ2-5, the CDR3 gives the full variable domain: GAGVSQSPRYKVTKRGQDVALRCDPISGHVSLYWYRQALGQGPEFLTYFNYEAQQDKSGLPNDRFSAERPEGSISTLTIQRTEQRDSAMYRCASSLLPSGGQETQYFGPGTRLLVL.